This TCR beta chain was captured by sequencing in a study of cytomegalovirus exposure and HLA in healthy donors. Study observations and caveats: Later analysis associated a missense DCLRE1C variant with TCR beta V- and J-gene trimming.

Both 60 Vbeta primers and 13 Jbeta primers went into the PCR. Sequencing was performed with immunoSEQ multiplex PCR; in TCRdb, only in-frame clones are kept and a portion is missing. The sample holds about 250,000 clones; just under 80% are singletons and the top ten take approximately 0.47%. A note on this clone: Its antigen is not identified.

The clonotype originates from a boy younger than 18 in good health and CMV-seronegative. Source material: PBMCs.

The CDR3 here is CAWSKGTGAYEQYF. As DNA, the CDR3 is TGTGCCTGGAGTAAGGGGACAGGGGCATACGAGCAGTACTTC. This chain links TRBV30 with TRBJ2-7, with TRBD1 identical over 10 bases. V trimming: 2 bases; J trimming: 4 bases; junction bases outside the gene matches: 5. CDR1 is GTSNPN, CDR2 SVGIG, per germline (reference sequence). CDR3 length equals 14 residues.